The entry that follows covers one T cell receptor (beta chain) sequence. A junction boundary mismatches the germline segment, possibly from a read error. This sample was included in a study of shared clonotypes between healthy human individuals. Participating donors were healthy, HIV-negative adults free of recent acute infections or vaccinations. Only in-frame clones appear in the TCRdb table, and some are missing; sequencing was by immunoSEQ multiplex PCR. Counted here are some 1,400,000 clones, around 97% occurring once; the ten biggest clones make up roughly 1.1%. The CDR3 spans 13 residues. Germline CDR1 and CDR2: SNHLY and FYNNEI.

The rearrangement joins TRBV2 to TRBJ2-7, with a tentative D call TRBD1 (5 bases). Sequencing was carried out using naive CD4+ T cells sorted from blood. This sample's subset: CD45RA+ positively selected. The source of this sequence is a man aged 25 to 40 in good health. In DNA form, the CDR3 reads TGTGCCAGCAGCGAAGACAGTTACTACGAGCAGTACTTC. It specifies CASSEDSYYEQYF.